The 13 T cell receptor beta chains presented below share a single source sample, sequenced in a study of circulating and synovial CD4+ cells in juvenile arthritis. TCRdb's table, derived via immunoSEQ multiplex PCR, lists solely in-frame clones and lacks some. Here the sample spans about 33,000 clones, nearly 95% being singletons. The specimen sequenced was CD4+ T cells from blood. The receptors were sampled from a human donor with juvenile idiopathic arthritis.

This chain links TRBV10-3 with TRBJ1-2, with D perhaps TRBD1 (5 bases). Germline V CDR1 and CDR2: ENHRY, SYGVKD. V lost 7 bases, J lost 5 bases, and 17 bases lay in between. CDR3 length: 14 amino acids. CDR3 amino acids: CAINSGTAGYGYTF. CDR3 bases: TGTGCCATCAACTCAGGGACGGCGGGATATGGCTACACCTTC.

The chain employs TRBV4-1 and TRBJ1-2; 7 nucleotides match TRBD1. Trimming cost V 5 bases and J 1 base; bases outside gene matches: 13. Germline loops: CDR1 MGHRA, CDR2 YSYEKL. CDR3 length: 17 residues. This CDR3 reads CASSSRSGTAFNYGYTF. The CDR3 nucleotides are TGCGCCAGCAGCTCTCGCTCCGGGACAGCGTTTAACTATGGCTACACCTTC.

The J gene is TRBJ1-1, the V gene TRBV5-1; 7 nucleotides match TRBD1. The CDR3 sequence is 14 residues long. J gave up 4 bases and V 3 bases, and 6 bases lay outside the gene matches. Germline V gives CDR1 SGHRS, CDR2 YFSETQ. CDR3 sequence: CASSSQGESTEAFF. CDR3 in DNA: TGCGCCAGCAGCTCCCAGGGGGAGTCCACTGAAGCTTTCTTT.

Here the CDR3 DNA reads TGCGCCAGCAGCCAAGCGGGACAGATCTCTGGAAACACCATATATTTT. Translation: CASSQAGQISGNTIYF. This chain joins TRBV4-1 and TRBJ1-3; 7 bases fit TRBD1. Looked up from germline, CDR1 is MGHRA and CDR2 is YSYEKL. This CDR3 contains 16 residues. The V gene end was trimmed by 1 base and the J gene end by 0 bases; junction bases not matched to a gene: 3.

The V call is TRBV9, the J call TRBJ1-2; 7 bases are a match to TRBD1. This CDR3 region has 15 residues. Losses at the gene ends were 2 bases for V and 4 bases for J; bases not matched to a gene: 8. Germline V gene sequence: CDR1 SGDLS, CDR2 YYNGEE. CDR3 loop: CASSVSGQPFYGYTF. The CDR3 DNA is TGTGCCAGCAGCGTGTCGGGACAGCCTTTCTATGGCTACACCTTC. The full variable domain, rest sourced from reference TRBV9 and TRBJ1-2, is DSGVTQTPKHLITATGQRVTLRCSPRSGDLSVYWYQQSLDQGLQFLIQYYNGEERAKGNILERFSAQQFPDLHSELNLSSLELGDSALYFCASSVSGQPFYGYTFGSGTRLTVV.

J is TRBJ2-3 and V is TRBV4-2; 7 bases are shared with TRBD2. V gave up 0 bases and J gave up 6 bases; unmatched junction bases: 12. The CDR3 has 17 amino acids. CDR1 LGHNA and CDR2 YNFKEQ come from the germline V gene. CDR3 coding DNA: TGTGCCAGCAGCCAAGATCCCAAGGGCGGGGGAGCGGATACGCAGTATTTT. Amino acids: CASSQDPKGGGADTQYF.

The CDR3 region is CASSQGQNSFTDTQYF. The DNA for the CDR3 is TGCGCCAGCAGTCAAGGACAAAACTCCTTCACAGATACGCAGTATTTT. J is TRBJ2-3 and V is TRBV23-1; weak D call: TRBD1 (5 bases). TRBV23-1 is reported as an ORF; its role is uncertain. CDR3 length: 16 amino acids. With 2 bases removed from V and 2 bases from J, the gap between germline ends came to 14 bases.

The rearrangement links TRBV5-1 to TRBJ1-1; D remains ambiguous. Trimming pared 4 bases from V and 5 bases from J, leaving 18 bases between. Germline-derived CDR1 and CDR2 are SGHRS and YFSETQ. This CDR3 has 15 residues. CDR3 coding DNA: TGCGCCAGCAGCCAAACCGGAGACGGGAGGACTGAAGCTTTCTTT. Amino acid sequence: CASSQTGDGRTEAFF.

The rearrangement uses TRBV18 and TRBJ2-3; 9 positions match TRBD1. In germline, CDR1 is KGHSH, CDR2 LQKENI. The CDR3 runs 15 residues. Losses at the gene ends were 6 bases for V and 6 bases for J; bases not matched to a gene: 10. CDR3 DNA: TGTGCCAGCTCTCCGATAGGACAGGGGTTGGATACGCAGTATTTT. Amino acids: CASSPIGQGLDTQYF. The complete variable domain, with remaining parts taken from reference TRBV18 and TRBJ2-3, reads NAGVMQNPRHLVRRRGQEARLRCSPMKGHSHVYWYRQLPEEGLKFMVYLQKENIIDESGMPKERFSAEFPKEGPSILRIQQVVRGDSAAYFCASSPIGQGLDTQYFGPGTRLTVL.

The chain has TRBV11-2 and TRBJ2-3; TRBD2 matches 11 bases. CDR1 is SGHAT and CDR2 is FQNNGV in the germline V gene. The ends lost 4 bases at V and 5 bases at J; junction bases unmatched: 8. The CDR3 is 16 residues long. DNA of the CDR3: TGTGCCAGCAGCTCCCGACTAGCGGGAAGGGGAGATACGCAGTATTTT. Translating it yields CASSSRLAGRGDTQYF.

For the CDR3, the DNA is TGTGCCAGCATTTCGGACAGGGGGCGTACGAAGACCCAGTACTTC. This encodes CASISDRGRTKTQYF. The chain links TRBV2 to TRBJ2-5, with 11 bases fitting TRBD1. V shed 7 bases, J shed 6 bases, and the junction held 10 bases outside the gene matches. This CDR3 region has 15 residues. The V gene's germline CDR1 is SNHLY and CDR2 FYNNEI. Complete variable domain (other parts from reference TRBV2 and TRBJ2-5): EPEVTQTPSHQVTQMGQEVILRCVPISNHLYFYWYRQILGQKVEFLVSFYNNEISEKSEIFDDQFSVERPDGSNFTLKIRSTKLEDSAMYFCASISDRGRTKTQYFGPGTRLLVL.

This clone was detected only a few times. The chain uses TRBV29-1 and TRBJ2-1; perhaps TRBD2 as D (5 bases). The CDR3 is 13 residues long. Germline values: CDR1 SQVTM, CDR2 ANQGSEA. V was trimmed by 4 bases and J by 7 bases, leaving 14 bases between them. CDR3 amino acids: CSVGDLRRNEQFF. The CDR3 region has the DNA TGCAGCGTTGGCGACCTAAGGAGGAATGAGCAGTTCTTC.

This chain uses TRBV9 with TRBJ2-1; 9 bases align to TRBD1. CDR3 size: 15 residues. CDR1 is SGDLS and CDR2 is YYNGEE in the germline V gene. The ends lost 4 bases at V and 6 bases at J; junction bases unmatched: 8. CDR3 nucleotide sequence: TGTGCCAGCAGCTTGCCGGGACAGGGCGCCAATGAGCAGTTCTTC. As protein: CASSLPGQGANEQFF.